This T cell receptor (beta chain) was identified during a study of cytomegalovirus exposure and HLA in healthy donors. Study as a whole: Unique TCRs from HLA-typed donors, 70 million to 85 million of them, were held in an early data release.

PCR used 60 Vbeta primers and 13 Jbeta primers. Produced via immunoSEQ multiplex PCR; TCRdb's table is partial and in-frame only. The table lists roughly 120,000 clones, 70% to 85% of them singletons. Study outcomes and limitations: Previously analyzed data showed that most TCR beta V segments were productive at a frequency of about 87% or about 30%. The study labeled around 160 TCR beta chains cytomegalovirus-associated. A later analysis found common viral pathogens apparently linked to several of the most significant clusters.

A note on this clone: Antigen: not known.

The germline V gene has CDR1 ENHRY and CDR2 SYGVKD. This CDR3 spans 15 amino acids. Trimming cost V 5 bases and J 3 bases; bases outside gene matches: 4. Sample: PBMCs. The J gene is TRBJ2-1, the V gene TRBV10-3; 10 bases align to TRBD2. The receptor was derived from a woman in her 50s in good health and CMV-seropositive. The CDR3 bases are TGTGCCATCAGTTCCGGACTAGCGGACTACAATGAGCAGTTCTTC. Protein sequence: CAISSGLADYNEQFF.